This TCR beta chain was observed in a study of T-cell reconstitution after alpha-beta-depleted transplantation in children. Overall study results and limits: At one year after transplant, newly produced T cells mostly accounted for T-cell counts and diversity.

Trimming took 1 base from V and 2 from J; bases not matched to a gene: 6. CDR3 length: 16 residues. The library targeted TCRbeta and was prepared with unique molecular identifiers. MiXCR, applied by TCRdb to the PCR reads, yields one record per CDR3 protein. The sample consists of about 300,000 distinct CDR3 sequences, around 7.1% of them appearing once. This clonotype was seen a few times. Its cognate antigen is unknown. This material consisted of peripheral blood, taken 360 days after TCRalphabeta/CD19-depleted stem cell transplant. The chain recombines TRBV12-3 or TRBV12-4 with TRBJ2-3, with TRBD2 matching over 7 bases. This receptor was taken from a female patient between 2 and 10 years old who had a stem cell transplant for Fanconi anemia, so the T cells may come from the graft donor. CDR3 sequence reads: CASSLGTSKPTDTQYF. CDR3 coding DNA: TGTGCCAGCAGTTTAGGGACTAGTAAACCCACAGATACGCAGTATTTT.